This T cell receptor beta chain was sequenced during a study of cytomegalovirus exposure and HLA in healthy donors. Study-level results: The classifier reportedly diagnosed cytomegalovirus status with high specificity and sensitivity. The authors enumerated over 150 TCR beta chains as linked to cytomegalovirus.

Turning to this clone: What it recognizes is unknown.

This CDR3 contains 16 residues. The junction had 10 bases not matched to a gene; V was cut back by 4 bases and J by 4 bases. Germline loops: CDR1 SGDLS, CDR2 YYNGEE. The table came from immunoSEQ multiplex PCR; TCRdb's copy has only in-frame clones and leaves some out. This sample has 100,000 to 150,000 clones; roughly 95% occur once, and the top ten carry 1.7%. The sequence was obtained from a man between 18 and 29 years old in good health and CMV-seronegative. The genes are TRBV9 and TRBJ2-4; TRBD2 aligns across 8 bases. Sequenced material: PBMCs. CDR3 in amino acids: CASSSGGTILKNIQYF. The CDR3 nucleotides are TGTGCCAGCAGCTCGGGGGGGACTATACTAAAAAACATTCAGTACTTC.